Each of the 9 T cell receptor beta chains below was sequenced from the same sample in a study of cytomegalovirus exposure and HLA in healthy donors (dated by TCRdb to 2016 to 2017). Receptor libraries were prepared by the immunoSEQ multiplex PCR assay. For the multiplex PCR, a mixture combining 60 forward primers for TCR Vbeta segments and 13 reverse primers for TCR Jbeta segments was used. TCRdb stores this immuneACCESS table with in-frame sequences only. Part of the clones is absent; in the studies checked, under half of the shortfall reflects unresolved V genes, and no reason is known for the rest. The sample table records tens of thousands of clones; 70% to 85% of these occur just once. The top ten clones comprise around 1.9% of the sample. Sequencing was carried out using PBMCs. The source is a man aged 18 to 35 in good health and CMV-seronegative.

The chain couples TRBV2 to TRBJ2-3; D unresolved. This CDR3 is 11 amino acids long. The ends were cut back, 7 bases at V and 14 bases at J, with 16 bases in the middle. Germline CDR1 and CDR2: SNHLY and FYNNEI. CDR3 nucleotide sequence: TGTGCCAGCATAAAAGCGAATCCCCTGTATTTT. Translated, it gives CASIKANPLYF.

The V call is TRBV9, the J call TRBJ1-1, with a possible D match to TRBD1 (5 bases). Trimming pared 2 bases from V and 1 base from J, leaving 15 bases between. Germline V CDR1 and CDR2: SGDLS, YYNGEE. The CDR3 length is 16 residues. Written as DNA, the CDR3 is TGTGCCAGCAGCGTGGGGGGAGGGCGGGGGAACACTGAAGCTTTCTTT. Translated: CASSVGGGRGNTEAFF.

The genes are TRBV18 and TRBJ2-7; 7 bases are shared with TRBD1. Unmatched junction bases numbered 15, after V lost 5 bases and J lost 5 bases. The CDR3 is made up of 16 amino acids. Germline loops: CDR1 KGHSH, CDR2 LQKENI. CDR3 residues: CASSAATPQGIHEQYF. CDR3 coding DNA: TGTGCCAGCTCAGCGGCCACACCACAGGGGATCCACGAGCAGTACTTC.

The chain has TRBV5-6 and TRBJ1-2; the D gene is possibly TRBD1 (6 bases). Germline-derived CDR1 and CDR2 are SGHDT and YYEEEE. The length of the CDR3 is 15 residues. Trimming removed 0 bases from V and 4 bases from J, with 13 bases in between. The CDR3 spells CASSLAGGAGYGYTF. The CDR3 nucleotides read TGTGCCAGCAGCTTGGCGGGGGGCGCCGGCTATGGCTACACCTTC. Full variable domain (rest looked up from reference TRBV5-6 and TRBJ1-2): DAGVTQSPTHLIKTRGQQVTLRCSPKSGHDTVSWYQQALGQGPQFIFQYYEEEERQRGNFPDRFSGHQFPNYSSELNVNALLLGDSALYLCASSLAGGAGYGYTFGSGTRLTVV.

The chain uses TRBV9 and TRBJ2-5, with 13 nucleotides matching TRBD2. The germline gives CDR1 SGDLS, CDR2 YYNGEE. V shed 4 bases, J shed 5 bases, and the junction held 11 bases outside the gene matches. The CDR3 consists of 17 residues. CDR3 sequence: CASSHSGTSGNSETQYF. DNA of the CDR3: TGTGCCAGCAGCCATAGCGGGACTAGCGGGAATTCGGAGACCCAGTACTTC.

The rearrangement links TRBV1 to TRBJ2-7; no check of the table's D call, TRBD2, against the DNA was made. TRBV1 has pseudogene status. CDR3 length: 19 residues. CDR3 sequence reads: CTSSLTGTSGSHIYGEQYF. DNA for the CDR3: TGCACCAGCAGCCTAACCGGGACTAGCGGGAGCCATATCTACGGGGAGCAGTACTTC.

The genes are TRBV11-3 and TRBJ2-5, with TRBD1 as a possible D gene (5 bases). The CDR3 contains 13 residues. The V and J ends lost 5 bases and 4 bases respectively, with 11 bases between them. The germline V gene encodes CDR1 SGHNT and CDR2 YENEEA. The CDR3 is CASSPGFPETQYF. CDR3 nucleotides: TGTGCCAGCAGCCCAGGGTTCCCAGAGACCCAGTACTTC. Looking up the rest from reference TRBV11-3 and TRBJ2-5 gives the full variable domain: EAGVVQSPRYKIIEKKQPVAFWCNPISGHNTLYWYLQNLGQGPELLIRYENEEAVDDSQLPKDRFSAERLKGVDSTLKIQPAELGDSAVYLCASSPGFPETQYFGPGTRLLVL.

The V gene is TRBV7-9, the J gene TRBJ2-1; weak D call: TRBD2 (6 bases). The CDR3 is 16 residues long. V lost 5 bases to trimming and J lost 9 bases, with 23 bases between them. Germline CDR1 SEHNR, CDR2 FQNEAQ (reference sequence). CDR3 residues: CASSATRLVMIPEQFF. CDR3 DNA: TGTGCCAGCAGCGCTACGCGACTAGTAATGATTCCTGAGCAGTTCTTC.

J is TRBJ2-7 and V is TRBV14, with D tentatively TRBD1 (5 bases). The V gene's germline CDR1 is SGHDN and CDR2 FVKESK. V lost 3 bases and J lost 1, with 7 bases in between. The CDR3 extends over 13 amino acids. The CDR3 DNA sequence: TGTGCCAGCAGCCAGGACATTTCCTACGAGCAGTACTTC. This sequence encodes CASSQDISYEQYF.